The 19 T cell receptor beta chains listed next were all sequenced from one sample in a study of control samples from healthy donors and cancer patients. Data came from immunoSEQ multiplex PCR; TCRdb stores just in-frame clones and leaves some out. This table holds over 100,000 clones, less than 95% found once. The sequenced material came from blood. Receptor source: a human donor in good health. The donor label of this sample is uncertain.

The V call is TRBV12-1, the J call TRBJ1-5. TRBV12-1 is listed as a pseudogene. The CDR3 is made up of 14 amino acids. For the CDR3, the DNA is TGTGCCAGGGTCACGGGACCCTTCAATCAGCCCCAGCATTTT. Protein product: CARVTGPFNQPQHF.

This rearrangement joins TRBV28 to TRBJ1-4; perhaps TRBD1 as D (5 bases). This CDR3 has 15 amino acids. Trimming took 8 bases from V and 7 from J, leaving 20 bases between them. The germline V gene has CDR1 MDHEN and CDR2 SYDVKM. Written as DNA, the CDR3 is TGTGCCAGCTCTTCACCTGGCCAGGGTGGTGAAAAACTGTTTTTT. Its translation is CASSSPGQGGEKLFF.

The sample holds one count of this clone. This rearrangement joins TRBV7-7 to TRBJ1-4, with 7 bases fitting TRBD1. J gave up 1 base and V 5 bases, and 19 bases lay outside the gene matches. This CDR3 contains 20 residues. The germline gives CDR1 SSHAT, CDR2 FNYEAQ (reference sequence). In DNA form, the CDR3 reads TGTGCCAGCAGCACTGGTCAGGGACAGCAGATAAAACTAACTAATGAAAAACTGTTTTTT. Protein product: CASSTGQGQQIKLTNEKLFF.

The V gene is TRBV29-1, the J gene TRBJ1-2; TRBD1 is a possible D gene (6 bases). In germline, CDR1 is SQVTM, CDR2 ANQGSEA. The CDR3 contains 13 residues. The V gene lost 6 bases and the J gene lost 6 bases, with 17 bases spanning the gap. The CDR3 spells CSVANREMHGYTF. CDR3 nucleotide sequence: TGCAGCGTGGCAAACAGGGAAATGCATGGCTACACCTTC.

This clone has just one count. The chain employs TRBV15 and TRBJ2-3, with 7 positions matching TRBD1. CDR3 length equals 15 residues. CDR1 is LNHNV and CDR2 is YYDKDF in the germline V gene (reference sequence). Trimming removed 2 bases from V and 2 bases from J; junction bases left unmatched: 4. Written as DNA, the CDR3 is TGTGCCACCAGCAGAACAGGGGAATACACAGATACGCAGTATTTT. Its protein is CATSRTGEYTDTQYF.

The chain links TRBV7-2 to TRBJ2-1, with 8 bases fitting TRBD1. The V and J ends lost 3 bases and 9 bases, in that order; junction bases with no gene match: 4. The CDR3 runs 13 residues. Germline-derived CDR1 and CDR2 are SGHTA and FQGNSA. CDR3 DNA sequence: TGTGCCAGCAGCTTCCCAGGGGGCGGTGAGCAGTTCTTC. Translating it yields CASSFPGGGEQFF.

The chain employs TRBV28 and TRBJ1-2; the D is unclear. The germline V gene encodes CDR1 MDHEN and CDR2 SYDVKM. The length of the CDR3 is 13 residues. V was trimmed by 2 bases and J by 5 bases, leaving 9 bases between them. This CDR3 reads CASSLADEYGYTF. For the CDR3, the DNA is TGTGCCAGCAGTTTAGCCGACGAATATGGCTACACCTTC.

CDR3 in amino acids: CASSVGQGAGQPQHF. CDR3 in DNA: TGTGCCAGCAGCGTAGGGCAGGGGGCAGGACAGCCCCAGCATTTT. V usage is TRBV9 and J usage is TRBJ1-5; 8 bases are shared with TRBD1. CDR3 length equals 15 residues. Unmatched junction bases numbered 6, after V lost 0 bases and J lost 7 bases. The V gene's germline CDR1 is SGDLS and CDR2 YYNGEE.

V and J are TRBV4-1 and TRBJ2-5; weak D call: TRBD2 (7 bases). The germline CDR1 and CDR2 sequences are MGHRA and YSYEKL. This CDR3 has 15 residues. V was pared by 1 base and J by 5 bases, with 14 bases between. The CDR3 DNA reads as TGCGCCAGCAGCCAAGCGAACAGGGAGGGGGAGACCCAGTACTTC. It is translated as CASSQANREGETQYF.

This rearrangement joins TRBV19 to TRBJ2-7; a weak D match, TRBD2 (6 bases). The CDR3 loop spans 11 amino acids. Germline-derived CDR1 and CDR2 are LNHDA and SQIVND (reference sequence). The CDR3 reads CASSSREPRDV. CDR3 DNA sequence: TGTGCCAGTAGTTCCCGGGAGCCCCGCGACGTC.

This chain uses TRBV25-1 with TRBJ1-5, with D tentatively TRBD1 (6 bases). V shed 3 bases and J shed 4 bases, with 10 bases lying between them. This CDR3 is 14 amino acids long. Germline values: CDR1 MGHDK, CDR2 SYGVNS. This CDR3 is CASSDGRGNQPQHF. CDR3 in DNA: TGTGCCAGCAGTGATGGGAGGGGGAATCAGCCCCAGCATTTT.

The rearrangement joins TRBV7-3 to TRBJ2-2; a possible D gene is TRBD2 (5 bases). Germline lookup yields CDR1 SGHTA and CDR2 FQGTGA. With 2 bases removed from V and 5 bases from J, the gap between germline ends came to 9 bases. The CDR3 covers 14 residues. The CDR3 sequence is CASSLGGRTGELFF. CDR3 nucleotides: TGTGCCAGCAGCTTAGGAGGAAGGACCGGGGAGCTGTTTTTT.

As DNA, the CDR3 is TGTGCCAGCAGCTTGAGTAGGGGCTCGGGCACAGATACGCAGTATTTT. Its protein is CASSLSRGSGTDTQYF. The chain links TRBV5-4 to TRBJ2-3; tentatively, D is TRBD1 (5 bases). The CDR3 runs to 16 residues. Germline-derived CDR1 and CDR2 are SGHNT and YYREEE (reference sequence). Deletions cut 1 base from V and 1 base from J, with 13 bases between.

The chain recombines TRBV7-2 with TRBJ1-4, with a weak D call TRBD1 (5 bases). The V end lost 2 bases, the J end lost 5 bases, and 15 bases lay between the germline ends. Per germline, CDR1 SGHTA and CDR2 FQGNSA. The CDR3 has 16 residues. The CDR3 spells CASSLFSPGRNEKLFF. The DNA for the CDR3 is TGTGCCAGCAGCTTATTCTCCCCAGGGAGGAATGAAAAACTGTTTTTT. The full variable domain, in which reference TRBV7-2 and TRBJ1-4 provide the parts outside the CDR3, is GAGVSQSPSNKVTEKGKDVELRCDPISGHTALYWYRQSLGQGLEFLIYFQGNSAPDKSGLPSDRFSAERTGGSVSTLTIQRTQQEDSAVYLCASSLFSPGRNEKLFFGSGTQLSVL.

This chain connects TRBV19 to TRBJ1-2; a possible D gene is TRBD1 (5 bases). The CDR3 covers 13 residues. The germline CDR1 and CDR2 sequences are LNHDA and SQIVND (reference sequence). V was trimmed by 10 bases and J by 4 bases, leaving 16 bases between them. DNA of the CDR3: TGTGCCATTCCTGGGGGGACTGGCTATGGCTACACCTTC. Its protein is CAIPGGTGYGYTF.

Details on this clone: A read error may account for a junction end that differs from germline. The chain combines TRBV28 with TRBJ1-4; 9 bases are a match to TRBD1. The CDR3 spans 18 residues. Germline V gene lookup returns CDR1 MDHEN and CDR2 SYDVKM. The chain's CDR3 is CASSLTGTGKINDEKLFF. The CDR3 bases are TGTGCCAGCAGTTTGACCGGGACAGGGAAGATAAACGATGAGAAACTGTTTTTT.

In its sample, this clone was seen once. V usage is TRBV30 and J usage is TRBJ2-3; TRBD2 matches 9 bases. Trimming cost V 1 base and J 2 bases; bases outside gene matches: 10. This CDR3 has 17 amino acids. Per germline, CDR1 GTSNPN and CDR2 SVGIG (reference sequence). The CDR3 region is CAWSAGRGGRDTDTQYF. DNA of the CDR3: TGTGCCTGGAGTGCTGGGCGGGGGGGGAGGGACACAGATACGCAGTATTTT.

The chain links TRBV28 to TRBJ2-1; a weak D match, TRBD1 (6 bases). This CDR3 spans 12 amino acids. Trimming removed 6 bases from V and 13 bases from J, with 16 bases in between. Germline values: CDR1 MDHEN, CDR2 SYDVKM. CDR3 sequence: CASRADRRNQFF. CDR3 in DNA: TGTGCCAGCAGAGCGGACAGAAGAAACCAGTTCTTC.

The chain links TRBV24-1 to TRBJ2-3; 8 nucleotides line up with TRBD2. The CDR3 has 16 amino acids. The junction had 4 bases not matched to a gene; V was cut back by 1 base and J by 2 bases. The germline gives CDR1 KGHDR, CDR2 SFDVKD. CDR3 DNA: TGTGCCACCAGTGATTTAGGTAGCGGGGACACAGATACGCAGTATTTT. It specifies CATSDLGSGDTDTQYF.